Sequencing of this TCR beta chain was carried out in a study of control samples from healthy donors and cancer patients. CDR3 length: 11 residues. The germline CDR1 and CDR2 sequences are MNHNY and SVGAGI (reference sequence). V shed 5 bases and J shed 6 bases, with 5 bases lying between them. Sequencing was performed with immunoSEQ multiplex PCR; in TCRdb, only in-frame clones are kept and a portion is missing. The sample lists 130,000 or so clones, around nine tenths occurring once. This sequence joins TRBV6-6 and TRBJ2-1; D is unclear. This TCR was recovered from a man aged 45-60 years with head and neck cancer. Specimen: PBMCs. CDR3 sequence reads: CASSQANEQFF. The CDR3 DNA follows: TGTGCCAGCAGTCAAGCCAATGAGCAGTTCTTC.